Listed below are T cell receptor beta chains from one sample, sequenced in a study of CD8+CD57+ T cells in acquired aplastic anemia. TCRdb reanalysed the reads using MiXCR and keeps one entry per CDR3 protein. The sample consists of fewer than 300,000 distinct CDR3 sequences, around 82% of them appearing once. The sequenced sample was sorted CD4+, CD8+, or CD8+CD57+ T cells (not recorded which) from PBMCs. All receptors derive from a human donor with aplastic anemia. Both conserved end residues are part of each CDR3. Each record gives: D gene, clone size, J gene, V gene, CDR3 length, CDR3 DNA, CDR3 protein. The D gene is left open where the match is weak. Clone size is shown for a subset of rows, as once, few, many or a class of expanded clone.

>TRBD2|-|TRBJ2-1|TRBV7-9|16
TGTGCCAGCAGCTATGAAAGAAGCGGGGGGAACGATGAGCAGTTCTTC
CASSYERSGGNDEQFF
>TRBD1|-|TRBJ2-7|TRBV24-1|13
TGTGCCACCAGTCCGACAGGGCGACGCGAGCAGTACTTC
CATSPTGRREQYF
>-|-|TRBJ2-3|TRBV24-1|13
TGCGCCACCTGGGCCGGGGGCACCGAGGAGCAGTATTTT
CATWAGGTEEQYF
>-|-|TRBJ2-5|TRBV9|14
TGTGCCAGCAGCGGGAGTAGCTCGAATGAGAAGCAGTACTTC
CASSGSSSNEKQYF
>TRBD2|-|TRBJ2-7|TRBV7-6|13
TGTGCCAGCACCCTAGGGAGGGTCGACGAGCAGTACTTC
CASTLGRVDEQYF
>-|-|TRBJ1-6|TRBV20-1|12
TGCAGTGCTAAACAGGGAAATTCACCCCTCCACTTT
CSAKQGNSPLHF
>-|-|TRBJ1-2|TRBV10-3|14
TGTGCCATCACAAAGACCGGGACCGACTATGGCTACACCTTC
CAITKTGTDYGYTF
>-|-|TRBJ2-2|TRBV5-5|14
TGTGCCAGCGGCGTAGCTGGGAACACCGGGGAGCTGTTTTTT
CASGVAGNTGELFF
>TRBD1|-|TRBJ1-2|TRBV7-9|15
TGTGCCAGCAGCTTTCCAGGGGGCGGGGGCTACGATGACACCTTC
CASSFPGGGGYDDTF
>-|-|TRBJ2-1|TRBV7-8|14
TGTGCCAGCAGCTTAGCGGGCTGGGCCAATGCGCAGTTCTTC
CASSLAGWANAQFF
>-|-|TRBJ2-1|TRBV2|16
TGTGCCAGCAGCCAGGGGGGCACAAACGCTCAGGATGAGCAGTTCTTC
CASSQGGTNAQDEQFF
>-|many|TRBJ1-5|TRBV7-9|12
TGTGCCAGCAGCTTCCCAGATCAGCCCCAGCATTTT
CASSFPDQPQHF
>-|-|TRBJ2-7|TRBV9|14
TGTGCCAGCAGCGTAGCTCCTGAGGCCTACGAGCAGTACTTC
CASSVAPEAYEQYF
>-|-|TRBJ2-5|TRBV9|14
TGTGCCACCAGCCCAGGCCGCGAGCAAGAGAGCCAGTACTTC
CATSPGREQESQYF
>-|-|TRBJ2-3|TRBV7-3|13
TGTGCCAGCAGCGACGGGGGAACAGATACAGAGACTTTT
CASSDGGTDTETF
>-|-|TRBJ1-2|TRBV2|13
TGTGCCAGCGGCGACGGGGGTGCAGGTGGCTACACCTTT
CASGDGGAGGYTF
>-|-|TRBJ2-7|TRBV7-8|14
TGTGCCACCAGCGTCCCGGGCCTAGCCGACGAGCAGTACTTC
CATSVPGLADEQYF
>-|-|TRBJ1-1|TRBV9|15
TGTGCCAGCAGTATAGGGCAGAACACGAACTCTGTAGCTTTCTTT
CASSIGQNTNSVAFF
>-|-|TRBJ2-3|TRBV7-4|12
TGTGCCAGCAGCGTTCCCCCGGACACGCAGTATTTT
CASSVPPDTQYF
>-|-|TRBJ1-5|TRBV19|17
TGTGCCAGTAGTATAGTATCCTCCGGGCTTAGCAATCAGCCCCAGCATTTT
CASSIVSSGLSNQPQHF
>-|-|TRBJ2-7|TRBV15|14
TGTGCCACCAGCAGAGGCAGCGCCCGACGCACGCAGTACTTC
CATSRGSARRTQYF
>-|-|TRBJ2-3|TRBV7-9|14
TGTGCCAGCAGCTTAGTACCCGGTGACCAGACTTTTGGATTT
CASSLVPGDQTFGF
>TRBD1|-|TRBJ2-7|TRBV6-2/TRBV6-3|16
TGTGCCAGCACCCGCCCGCCAGGGGGCCAAGCCTACGAGCAGTACTTC
CASTRPPGGQAYEQYF
>TRBD2|-|TRBJ2-1|TRBV2|13
TGCGCCAGCAGGGGCGGGGGGGCGGATACGCAGTTCTTC
CASRGGGADTQFF
>-|-|TRBJ2-3|TRBV9|12
TGTGCCGGCACCGGCGGAATCGATACGCAGTATTTT
CAGTGGIDTQYF
>-|-|TRBJ2-7|TRBV9|13
TGTGCCACCAGCATTAGGGGGGACACCGAGCAGTACTTC
CATSIRGDTEQYF
>TRBD2|-|TRBJ2-1|TRBV6-4|16
TGTGCCAGCAGTGACTCTAGCGGGGGGGCCACAGATACGCAGTTCTTC
CASSDSSGGATDTQFF
>-|-|TRBJ1-1|TRBV6-2/TRBV6-3|14
TGTGCCAGCAGCCCCGGGACGGGGCTCGCTGAAGCTTTCTTT
CASSPGTGLAEAFF
>-|few|TRBJ2-7|TRBV20-1|13
TGCAGTGCTAGAACACAGCTAACCTACGAGCAGTACTTC
CSARTQLTYEQYF
>TRBD1|-|TRBJ1-1|TRBV6-1|15
TGTGCCAGCAGCGGCTTTGACAGGGGCGACACTGAAGCTTTCTTT
CASSGFDRGDTEAFF
>-|-|TRBJ2-2|TRBV15|14
TGTGCCACCAGCAGAAGCAGGAACAACGAGGAGCTGTTTTTC
CATSRSRNNEELFF
>-|once|TRBJ1-5|TRBV13|14
TGTGCCAGCAGCGAAGGGTACAGCAATCAGGCCTATCATTTT
CASSEGYSNQAYHF
>-|-|TRBJ2-3|TRBV7-6|15
TGTGCCAGCAGCATCAGCGCCGGCGGGATGCATACTTTTTATTTT
CASSISAGGMHTFYF
>-|once|TRBJ2-1|TRBV7-6|16
TGTGCCAGCAGCTTGCACAGGGGGGGGGGACGCCTTCAGCAGTTCTTC
CASSLHRGGGRLQQFF
>-|-|TRBJ1-6|TRBV7-3|16
TGTGCCAGCAGCTTTGAAAGAAGCGGCTGTAACGAACCCCTCCACTTT
CASSFERSGCNEPLHF
>TRBD1|-|TRBJ1-1|TRBV7-9|15
TGTGCCAGCAGTGGGCAGGGGGTCGGGAACACTGAAGCTTTCTTT
CASSGQGVGNTEAFF
>-|-|TRBJ2-3|TRBV9|14
TGTGCCAGCAGCGCCCAGGGTCTCCCACGAGCAGTACATTTT
CASSAQGLPRAVHF
>TRBD1|-|TRBJ2-5|TRBV7-3|15
TGTGCCAGCAGACCACAGGGGACCTGGGTTGAGACCCAGTACTTC
CASRPQGTWVETQYF
>-|-|TRBJ2-1|TRBV2|13
TGTGCCAGCAGGGATGGGGGGACAGATAAGCAGTTCTTC
CASRDGGTDKQFF
>-|-|TRBJ1-5|TRBV20-1|13
TGCAGTGCTGGGGGGGGTGGCAATCAGCCCCAGCATTTT
CSAGGGGNQPQHF
>TRBD1|few|TRBJ2-7|TRBV10-3|14
TGTGCCGCCCAACAGGGGGCGCTTCTCGCCGAGCAGTACTTC
CAAQQGALLAEQYF
>-|-|TRBJ2-3|TRBV24-1|13
TGTGCCAGCAGTTATTCCGTCACAGCTACGCAGTATTTT
CASSYSVTATQYF
>-|-|TRBJ2-3|TRBV7-2|13
TGTGCCAGCAGCGCAGGGGCTGGGGAACCCCAGCACTTT
CASSAGAGEPQHF
>-|-|TRBJ1-1|TRBV11-3|14
TGTGCCAGCAGCTTAGATCTGACAGAGGGGGAAGCTTTCTTT
CASSLDLTEGEAFF
>-|once|TRBJ1-1|TRBV7-9|15
TGTGCCAGAAAGTTAGCTCGGACGAGGAACACTGAAGCTTTCTTT
CARKLARTRNTEAFF
>-|many|TRBJ2-3|TRBV4-1|15
TGCGCCAGCAGCCAAGGGACAATAAGCACAGATACGCAGTATTTT
CASSQGTISTDTQYF
>TRBD1|-|TRBJ2-6|TRBV7-9|17
TGTGCCAGCAGTAACGACAGGGGTTACTCTGGGGCCAACGTCCTGACTTTC
CASSNDRGYSGANVLTF
>-|-|TRBJ1-5|TRBV7-2|12
TGTGCCAGCAGCCTTTCGGGGGGCCCCCAGCATTTT
CASSLSGGPQHF
>TRBD2|-|TRBJ2-2|TRBV15|17
TGTGCCACCAGCAGACCGCCGGGACTAGCGAACCCCGGGGAGCTGTTTTTT
CATSRPPGLANPGELFF
>-|-|TRBJ2-3|TRBV7-9|16
TGTGCCAGCAGCAGTGATAGGAAGGGAGGCACAGATACGCAGTATTTT
CASSSDRKGGTDTQYF
>-|-|TRBJ1-2|TRBV9|15
TGTGCCAGCAGCACATCTCCCAGGGATGGATTTGCAGACACCTTC
CASSTSPRDGFADTF
>-|-|TRBJ2-1|TRBV7-9|16
TGTGCCAGCAGCTCGACTAGTGGACGGGGGAGCGATGAGCAGTTCTTC
CASSSTSGRGSDEQFF
>-|-|TRBJ1-1|TRBV7-8|15
TGTGCCAGCAGCTTAGATCGGAGAGCGAATACGCAATATTTCTTT
CASSLDRRANTQYFF
>TRBD2|-|TRBJ2-3|TRBV10-1|15
TGCGCCAGCAGTGCTCCTAGCGGGGGGAAAGATACGCAGTATTTT
CASSAPSGGKDTQYF